This T cell receptor (beta chain) was documented in a study of T-cell reconstitution after alpha-beta-depleted transplantation in children. Findings and caveats of the study: Several hundred graft clones that had expanded were reportedly the source of alpha-beta T cells about two months after transplant. For some patients, TCRbeta diversity was high at day 60 because of recipient T cells and thymic progenitors that survived. When one year had passed after transplant, most T-cell counts and diversity came from newly produced T cells.

Germline V gives CDR1 LGHNA, CDR2 YSLEER. Losses at the gene ends were 0 bases for V and 4 bases for J; bases not matched to a gene: 8. This CDR3 contains 16 residues. For this clonotype: Antigen unknown.

As it was prepared, the TCRbeta library received unique molecular identifiers. TCRdb called the PCR reads again in MiXCR, with one record for every CDR3 protein. The sample lists about 500,000 distinct CDR3 sequences, about an eighth occurring once. The chain recombines TRBV4-3 with TRBJ1-2, with 7 bases fitting TRBD1. Source: PBMCs, mostly from graft donor cells, taken 180 days after TCRalphabeta/CD19-depleted stem cell transplant. The receptor's source is a female patient between 2 and 15 years old who had a stem cell transplant for aplastic anemia, so the T cells may come from the graft donor. Here the CDR3 DNA reads TGCGCCAGCAGCCAAGACGGGACAGCCGAACTCTATGGCTACACCTTC. It encodes CASSQDGTAELYGYTF.